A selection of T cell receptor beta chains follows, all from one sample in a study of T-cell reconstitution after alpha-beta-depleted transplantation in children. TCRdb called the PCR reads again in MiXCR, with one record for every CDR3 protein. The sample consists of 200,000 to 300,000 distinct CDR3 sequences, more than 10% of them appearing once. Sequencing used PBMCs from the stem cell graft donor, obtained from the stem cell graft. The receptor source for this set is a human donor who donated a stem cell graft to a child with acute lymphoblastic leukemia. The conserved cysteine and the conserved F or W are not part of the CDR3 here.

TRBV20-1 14 SASPRWRANTGELF
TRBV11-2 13 ASSLAGVYNSPLH
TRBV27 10 ASSVQGYEQY
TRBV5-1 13 ASSLTGTGPETQY
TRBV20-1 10 SAGTGAYEQY
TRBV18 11 ASSPNRVDEQF
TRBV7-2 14 ASRPRGEARADTQY
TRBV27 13 ASSLPGTSFGELF
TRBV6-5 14 ASSYGQGRGTDTQY
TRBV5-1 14 ASSPLREKRVYGYT
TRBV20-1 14 SADRTGGMVRYGYT
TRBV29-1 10 SVGDGANVLT
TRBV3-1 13 ASSPGERGNNEQF
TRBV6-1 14 ASSEARTSEAYEQY
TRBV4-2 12 ASSPSGTGPEQY
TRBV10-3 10 AISSQGYGYT
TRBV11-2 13 ASSLAHLSATEAF
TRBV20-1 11 SASQGLSYEQY
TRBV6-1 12 ASIEGAQSQPQH
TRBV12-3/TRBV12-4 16 ASSLYPSGQKAYNEQF
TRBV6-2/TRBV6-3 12 ASRKPHGNTEAF
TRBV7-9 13 ASSPGRGKGYEQY
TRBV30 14 AWPWTGLAGVDTQY
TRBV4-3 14 ASSQDRGGSNYGYT
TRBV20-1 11 SASVYSGNTIY
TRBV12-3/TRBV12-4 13 ASSLAFGGNQPQH
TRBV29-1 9 SVEATGELF
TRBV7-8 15 ASSLGWRQAPGYGYT